Listed below are T cell receptor beta chains from one sample, sequenced in a study of control samples from healthy donors and cancer patients. The assay was immunoSEQ multiplex PCR, and TCRdb's table has in-frame clones only and misses some. The sample has roughly 100,000 clones; roughly 90% are singletons. The sequencing input was blood. These receptors were taken from a woman aged 25 to 39 in good health. CDR3s include the opening cysteine and the closing phenylalanine or tryptophan. The D gene is left open where the match is weak. The size of a clone is reported for some rows only, either as once, few or many, or as a class for expanded clones.

CDR3 length	clone size	V gene	D gene	J gene	CDR3 protein
18	.	TRBV9	TRBD2	TRBJ2-3	CASSDRLAGEDSTDTQYF
16	.	TRBV18	TRBD2	TRBJ2-2	CASSPGTSGIFGELFF
13	.	TRBV10-2	.	TRBJ1-6	CASREIINSPLHF
15	.	TRBV28	.	TRBJ1-6	CASTPRISYNSPLHF
16	once	TRBV9	TRBD1	TRBJ2-5	CASSVGGQGAWETQYF
15	.	TRBV30	TRBD1	TRBJ2-3	CAWRGQGVGTDTQYF
14	.	TRBV2	.	TRBJ1-2	CASREVGPNYGYTF
14	.	TRBV9	.	TRBJ1-6	CASSGHQYGSPLHF
14	once	TRBV15	.	TRBJ1-2	CATSRDRNYYGYTF
13	.	TRBV10-3	TRBD1	TRBJ1-1	CAISVTGGTEAFF
15	.	TRBV11-2	.	TRBJ2-2	CASSFNPGSAGELFF
16	.	TRBV5-1	TRBD2	TRBJ2-2	CASSYVTSGRAGELFF
15	once	TRBV29-1	.	TRBJ2-3	CSVEIGSGSTDTQYF
16	.	TRBV24-1	TRBD2	TRBJ2-1	CATSPTGASGIGEQFF
16	.	TRBV6-1	.	TRBJ1-3	CASSDPLTAPGDTIYF
15	.	TRBV7-2	.	TRBJ1-2	CASSSGPQGRNGYTF
13	.	TRBV18	TRBD1	TRBJ1-1	CASSPDGQGEAFF
17	.	TRBV6-2/TRBV6-3	TRBD1	TRBJ1-3	CASSYPYRGLSGNTIYF
18	.	TRBV19	TRBD1	TRBJ1-5	CASTRGGQAFFSNQPQHF
17	.	TRBV14	TRBD2	TRBJ2-2	CASSPQTPAGGTGELFF
15	.	TRBV6-5	.	TRBJ1-1	CASSGGPRGGTEAFF
16	.	TRBV5-4	TRBD1	TRBJ1-3	CASSSGQGAGGNTIYF